The rows below give T cell receptor beta chains drawn from one sample of a study of lymphopenia after photon versus proton radiotherapy. Sequencing used immunoSEQ multiplex PCR; TCRdb keeps in-frame clones, though not all of them. The sample records approximately 150,000 clones, approximately 91% being singletons. The sequencing here drew on peripheral blood, taken from a patient treated with photon-based radiotherapy. These receptors were taken from a man aged 50-60 years with gastric cancer. Both conserved end residues are part of each CDR3. D genes are given only for firm matches. A clone size is listed for some rows: how often the clone was seen (once, few, many), or a class if it is expanded.

d_gene | j_gene | v_gene | abundance | CDR3nt | CDR3aa
TRBD1 | TRBJ1-1 | TRBV4-1 | NA | TGCGCCAGCAGCCGGGACAGGGCTAACACTGAAGCTTTCTTT | CASSRDRANTEAFF
NA | TRBJ2-7 | TRBV21-1 | NA | TGTGCCGCTTCTTGGGCAGGCCTCTACGAGCAGTACTTC | CAASWAGLYEQYF
TRBD1 | TRBJ1-4 | TRBV7-6 | NA | TGTGCCAGCAGCTCAACGGGACAGAATGAAAAACTGTTTTTT | CASSSTGQNEKLFF
NA | TRBJ2-7 | TRBV7-9 | NA | TGTGCCAGCAGCTTAACCGGGATCGCGCCCGAGCAGTACTTC | CASSLTGIAPEQYF
NA | TRBJ1-5 | TRBV7-9 | NA | TGTGCCAGCAGCTTAGCTGCGTGGGCCAATCAGCCCCAGCATTTT | CASSLAAWANQPQHF
NA | TRBJ2-3 | TRBV9 | NA | TGTGCCAGCAGCGTCCGGGACCCCACAGATACGCAGTATTTT | CASSVRDPTDTQYF
TRBD1 | TRBJ2-7 | TRBV10-3 | NA | TGTGCCATCAGTGGGACAGGTCACTACGAGCAGTACTTC | CAISGTGHYEQYF
TRBD2 | TRBJ2-5 | TRBV25-1 | NA | TGTGCCAGCAACCTTAGCGGGAGAGAGACCCAGTACTTC | CASNLSGRETQYF
TRBD1 | TRBJ2-2 | TRBV28 | few | TGTGCCAGCAGTTACGGTTTGGCGCTTACAGGGGTTTCGAACACCGGGGAGCTGTTTTTT | CASSYGLALTGVSNTGELFF
NA | TRBJ2-7 | TRBV5-6 | NA | TGTGCCAGCAGCTTGTGGTCCTACGAGCAGTACTTC | CASSLWSYEQYF
NA | TRBJ1-2 | TRBV6-6 | NA | TGTGCCAGCAGTTACTCGAAGAACTATGGCTACACCTTC | CASSYSKNYGYTF
NA | TRBJ2-3 | TRBV7-8 | NA | TGTGCCAGCAACCCTTGGGGGAGAGCGAGCACAGATACGCAGTATTTT | CASNPWGRASTDTQYF
NA | TRBJ1-5 | TRBV18 | NA | TGTGCCAGCTCACCACAGGGGAATAGCAATCAGCCCCAGCATTTT | CASSPQGNSNQPQHF
NA | TRBJ2-7 | TRBV7-2 | NA | TGTGCCAGCAAGCCCGGGGTTGACGAGCAGTACTTC | CASKPGVDEQYF
NA | TRBJ2-2 | TRBV7-8 | NA | TGTGCCAGCAGCTTAGCAGGGACGAACACCGGGGAGCTGTTTTTT | CASSLAGTNTGELFF
TRBD1 | TRBJ1-2 | TRBV2 | few | TGTGCCAGCAGTGAGGTGGACAGGGCTAACTATGGCTACACCTTC | CASSEVDRANYGYTF
TRBD1 | TRBJ1-2 | TRBV7-9 | NA | TGTGCCAGCAGCTTAGTTGGGACAGGGGGCTCCCCCAACTATGGCTACACCTTC | CASSLVGTGGSPNYGYTF
NA | TRBJ1-1 | TRBV20-1 | once | TGCAGTGTAGACAGGCGCGCTTTCTTT | CSVDRRAFF
TRBD2 | TRBJ2-7 | TRBV19 | NA | TGTGCCAGTGGGGACCCCGGGACTAGCGCCTACGAGCAGTACTTC | CASGDPGTSAYEQYF
NA | TRBJ1-1 | TRBV30 | once | TGTGCCTGGAGAAAACAGGTGAACACTGAAGCTTTCTTT | CAWRKQVNTEAFF
NA | TRBJ2-2 | TRBV5-3 | NA | TGTGCCAGAATTCAAGGCTACACCGGGGAGCTGTTTTTT | CARIQGYTGELFF
NA | TRBJ1-5 | TRBV5-6 | NA | TGTGCCAGCAGCTTGGCAGGGGTTAATCAGCCCCAGCATTTT | CASSLAGVNQPQHF
TRBD1 | TRBJ2-7 | TRBV5-1 | NA | TGCGCCAGCAGCTCGGGACAGTTTAACGAGCAGTACTTC | CASSSGQFNEQYF
TRBD2 | TRBJ2-1 | TRBV4-2 | NA | TGTGCCAGCAGCCAAGAAGGGCTAGCGGGAGTAGACCAGTTCTTC | CASSQEGLAGVDQFF
NA | TRBJ1-1 | TRBV7-6 | NA | TGTGCCAGCAGCTTAGTCCCGATGAACACTGAAGCTTTCTTT | CASSLVPMNTEAFF
TRBD1 | TRBJ2-2 | TRBV2 | NA | TGTGCCAGCAGTGAACAGGGGGCGAAGTCCGGGGAGCTGTTTTTT | CASSEQGAKSGELFF
NA | TRBJ1-2 | TRBV30 | NA | TGTGCCTGGAGTGTGACAGATTCCTATGGCTACACCTTC | CAWSVTDSYGYTF